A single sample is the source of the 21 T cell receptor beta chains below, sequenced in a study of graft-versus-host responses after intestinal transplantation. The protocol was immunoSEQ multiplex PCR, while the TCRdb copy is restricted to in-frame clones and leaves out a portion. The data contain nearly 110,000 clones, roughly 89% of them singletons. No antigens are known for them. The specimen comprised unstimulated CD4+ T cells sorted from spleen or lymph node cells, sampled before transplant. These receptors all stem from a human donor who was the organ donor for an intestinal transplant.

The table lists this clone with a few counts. CDR3 sequence (DNA): TGTGCCAGCAGGGGGGCCCGGGGGGGCCGAGAGACCCAGTACTTC. This codes for CASRGARGGRETQYF. The J gene is TRBJ2-5, the V gene TRBV2; 8 bases agree with TRBD2. The V gene end was trimmed by 6 bases and the J gene end by 4 bases; junction bases not matched to a gene: 10. The CDR3 is 15 amino acids. Looked up from germline, CDR1 is SNHLY and CDR2 is FYNNEI.

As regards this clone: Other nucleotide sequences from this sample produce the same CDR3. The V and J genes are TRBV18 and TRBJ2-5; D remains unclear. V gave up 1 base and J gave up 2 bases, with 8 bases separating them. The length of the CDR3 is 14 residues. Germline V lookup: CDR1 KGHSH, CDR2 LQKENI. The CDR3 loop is CASSPRPDQETQYF. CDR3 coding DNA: TGTGCCAGCTCACCACGCCCGGATCAAGAGACCCAGTACTTC. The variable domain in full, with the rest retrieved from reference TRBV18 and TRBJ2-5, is NAGVMQNPRHLVRRRGQEARLRCSPMKGHSHVYWYRQLPEEGLKFMVYLQKENIIDESGMPKERFSAEFPKEGPSILRIQQVVRGDSAAYFCASSPRPDQETQYFGPGTRLLVL.

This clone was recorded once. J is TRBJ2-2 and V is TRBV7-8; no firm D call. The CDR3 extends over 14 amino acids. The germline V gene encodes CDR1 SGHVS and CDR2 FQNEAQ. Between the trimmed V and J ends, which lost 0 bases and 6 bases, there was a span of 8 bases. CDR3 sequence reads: CASSLAHAAGELFF. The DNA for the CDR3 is TGTGCCAGCAGCTTAGCCCATGCCGCCGGGGAGCTGTTTTTT.

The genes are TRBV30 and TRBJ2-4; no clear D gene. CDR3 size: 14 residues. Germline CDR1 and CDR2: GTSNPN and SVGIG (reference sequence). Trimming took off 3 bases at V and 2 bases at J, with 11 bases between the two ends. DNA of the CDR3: TGTGCCTGGAGCAAACAGTCAACCAAAAACATTCAGTACTTC. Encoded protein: CAWSKQSTKNIQYF. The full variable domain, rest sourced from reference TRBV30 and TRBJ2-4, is SQTIHQWPATLVQPVGSPLSLECTVEGTSNPNLYWYRQAAGRGLQLLFYSVGIGQISSEVPQNLSASRPQDRQFILSSKKLLLSDSGFYLCAWSKQSTKNIQYFGAGTRLSVL.

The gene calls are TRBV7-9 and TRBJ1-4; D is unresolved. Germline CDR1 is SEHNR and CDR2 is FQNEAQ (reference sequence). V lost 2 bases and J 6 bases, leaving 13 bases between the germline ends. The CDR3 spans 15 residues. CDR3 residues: CASSLLGWGDEKLFF. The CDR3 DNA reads TGTGCCAGCAGCTTACTGGGTTGGGGTGATGAAAAACTGTTTTTT.

CDR3 residues: CASSEQQTRYGYTF. CDR3 in DNA: TGTGCCAGCAGTGAGCAACAGACCCGCTATGGCTACACCTTC. The chain employs TRBV6-1 and TRBJ1-2; no clear D gene. CDR3 length: 14 residues. Trimming left V 3 bases short and J 4 bases short, with 12 bases between. CDR1 is MNHNS, CDR2 SASEGT, per germline.

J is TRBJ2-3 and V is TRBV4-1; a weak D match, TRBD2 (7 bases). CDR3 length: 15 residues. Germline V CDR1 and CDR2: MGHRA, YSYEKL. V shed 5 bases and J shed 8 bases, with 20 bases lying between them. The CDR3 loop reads CASSAQEGGPRTQYF. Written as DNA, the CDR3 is TGCGCCAGCAGCGCCCAAGAGGGGGGGCCTCGTACGCAGTATTTT.

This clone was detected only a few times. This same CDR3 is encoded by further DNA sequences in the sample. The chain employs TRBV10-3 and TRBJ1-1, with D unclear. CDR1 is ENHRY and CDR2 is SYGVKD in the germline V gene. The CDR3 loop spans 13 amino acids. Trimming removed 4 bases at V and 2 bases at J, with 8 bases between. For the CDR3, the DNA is TGTGCCATCAGTGGAGCAGCAAACACTGAAGCTTTCTTT. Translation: CAISGAANTEAFF.

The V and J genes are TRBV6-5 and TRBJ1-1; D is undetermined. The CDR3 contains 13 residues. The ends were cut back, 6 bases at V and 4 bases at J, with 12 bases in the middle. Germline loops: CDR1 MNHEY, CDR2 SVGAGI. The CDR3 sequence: CASRARSGTEAFF. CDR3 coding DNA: TGTGCCAGCAGAGCCCGGTCTGGCACTGAAGCTTTCTTT.

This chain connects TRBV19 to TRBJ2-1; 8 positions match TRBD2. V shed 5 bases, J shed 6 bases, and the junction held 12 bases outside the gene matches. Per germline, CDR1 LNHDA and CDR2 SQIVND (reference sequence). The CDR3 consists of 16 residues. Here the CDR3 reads CASSSRSAGAVNEQFF. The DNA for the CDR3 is TGTGCCAGTAGTTCCCGTTCAGCGGGAGCGGTCAATGAGCAGTTCTTC.

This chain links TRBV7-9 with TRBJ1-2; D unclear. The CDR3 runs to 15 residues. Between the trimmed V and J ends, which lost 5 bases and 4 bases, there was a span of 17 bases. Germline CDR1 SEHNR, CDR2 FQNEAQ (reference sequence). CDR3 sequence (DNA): TGTGCCAGCAGCCGGTCCTCGGGGATCACCTATGGCTACACCTTC. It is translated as CASSRSSGITYGYTF.

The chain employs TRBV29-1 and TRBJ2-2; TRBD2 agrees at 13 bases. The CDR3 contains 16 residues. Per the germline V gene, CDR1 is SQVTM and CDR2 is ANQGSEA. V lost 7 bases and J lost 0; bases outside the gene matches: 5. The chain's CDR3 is CSAPGLAGSNTGELFF. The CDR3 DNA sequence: TGCAGCGCCCCGGGACTAGCGGGATCGAACACCGGGGAGCTGTTTTTT.

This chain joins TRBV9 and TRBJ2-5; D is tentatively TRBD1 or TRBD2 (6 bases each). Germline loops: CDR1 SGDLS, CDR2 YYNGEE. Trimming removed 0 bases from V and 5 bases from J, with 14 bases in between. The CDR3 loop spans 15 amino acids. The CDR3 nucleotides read TGTGCCAGCAGCGTAGCTTGGGGGGCCGAGGAGACCCAGTACTTC. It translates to CASSVAWGAEETQYF.

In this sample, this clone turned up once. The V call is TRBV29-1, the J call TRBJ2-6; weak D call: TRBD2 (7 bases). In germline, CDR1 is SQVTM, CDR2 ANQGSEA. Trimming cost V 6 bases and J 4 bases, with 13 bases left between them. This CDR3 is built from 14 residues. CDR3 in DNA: TGCAGCGTGCTGGGGGGGGCGGGGGCCAACGTCCTGACTTTC. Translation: CSVLGGAGANVLTF.

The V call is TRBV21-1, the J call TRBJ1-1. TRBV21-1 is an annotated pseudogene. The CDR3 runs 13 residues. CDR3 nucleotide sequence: TGTGCCAGCAGCAAAGACCCCCGGACTGAAGCTTTCTTT. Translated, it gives CASSKDPRTEAFF.

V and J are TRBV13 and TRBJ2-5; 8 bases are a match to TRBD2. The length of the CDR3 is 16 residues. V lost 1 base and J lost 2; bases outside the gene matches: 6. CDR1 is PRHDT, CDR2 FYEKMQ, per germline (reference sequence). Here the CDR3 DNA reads TGTGCCAGCAGCTTAGCCCAGCGGGGGACTCAAGAGACCCAGTACTTC. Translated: CASSLAQRGTQETQYF.

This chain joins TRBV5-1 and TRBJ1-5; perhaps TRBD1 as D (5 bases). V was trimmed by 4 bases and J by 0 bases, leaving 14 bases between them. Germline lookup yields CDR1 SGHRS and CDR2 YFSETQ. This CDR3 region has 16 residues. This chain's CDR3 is CASSLEGPNSNQPQHF. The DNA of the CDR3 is TGCGCCAGCAGCCTGGAGGGACCGAATAGCAATCAGCCCCAGCATTTT.

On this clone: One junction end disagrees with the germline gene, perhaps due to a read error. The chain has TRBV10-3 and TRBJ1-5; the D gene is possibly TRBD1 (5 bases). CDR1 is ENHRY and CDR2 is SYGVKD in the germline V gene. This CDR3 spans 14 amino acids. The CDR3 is CASSGAVSNQPQHF. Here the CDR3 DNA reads TGTGCCAGCAGTGGGGCAGTTAGCAATCAGCCCCAGCATTTT.

In DNA form, the CDR3 reads TGTGCCAGCAGTGTCTTAAGAAGAGATAGCAATCAGCCCCAGCATTTT. Translation gives CASSVLRRDSNQPQHF. The V and J genes are TRBV2 and TRBJ1-5; no firm D call. V was shortened by 4 bases and J by 0 bases, with 13 bases between the two germline ends. CDR3 length: 16 amino acids. CDR1 is SNHLY, CDR2 FYNNEI, per germline.

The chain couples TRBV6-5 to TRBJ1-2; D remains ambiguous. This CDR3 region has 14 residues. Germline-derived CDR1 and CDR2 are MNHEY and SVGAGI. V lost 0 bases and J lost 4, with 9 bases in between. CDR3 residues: CASSYSGGSYGYTF. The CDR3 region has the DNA TGTGCCAGCAGTTACTCGGGAGGGAGCTATGGCTACACCTTC.

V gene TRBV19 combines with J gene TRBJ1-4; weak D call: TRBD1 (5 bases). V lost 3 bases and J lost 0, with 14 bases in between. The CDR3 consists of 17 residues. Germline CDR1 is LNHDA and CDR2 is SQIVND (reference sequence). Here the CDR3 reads CASSIFQQGATNEKLFF. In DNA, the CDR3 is TGTGCCAGTAGTATTTTTCAGCAAGGGGCAACTAATGAAAAACTGTTTTTT.